This T cell receptor beta chain was sequenced in a study of cytomegalovirus exposure and HLA in healthy donors. Turning to the study itself: Genetic ancestry analysis placed around 76% of the 300 to 500 donors that were genotyped in the Caucasian-associated cluster. The study, taken as a whole, reports: With high specificity and sensitivity, the classifier reportedly diagnosed cytomegalovirus status. A later analysis appeared to link common viral pathogens to several of the most significant clusters.

The length of the CDR3 is 14 residues. V was clipped by 4 bases and J by 4 bases; unmatched bases: 3. Germline V lookup: CDR1 MNHEY, CDR2 SMNVEV (reference sequence). Unrecorded immune exposure was likely among donors, who were nominally healthy when sampled. It was with 60 Vbeta and 13 Jbeta primers that the PCR ran. Libraries were prepared by immunoSEQ multiplex PCR; TCRdb keeps only in-frame clonotypes and omits some of them. The sample holds approximately 100,000 clones; 79% are singletons and the top ten take over 4%. Note on this clone: Its target is unknown.

Sequenced material: PBMCs. V is TRBV27 and J is TRBJ1-2; 10 nucleotides align to TRBD1. The sequence derives from a female donor in good health and CMV-seropositive. The CDR3 reads CASSSGQGTYGYTF. The CDR3 nucleotides read TGTGCCAGCAGTTCGGGACAGGGGACCTATGGCTACACCTTC.